Listed here is a single T cell receptor (beta chain). What it binds is unknown. The germline gives CDR1 SEHNR, CDR2 FQNEAQ (reference sequence). The CDR3 has 14 amino acids. Germline trimming cut 2 bases from V and 7 bases from J; bases unmatched to any gene: 6. Regarding time point: week 11, during vaccination. Mutant IDH1 20-mer peptide, at 300 ug, made up each vaccine dose, with topical imiquimod. The data stem from a study of a mutant IDH1 vaccine in newly diagnosed glioma. Across the study: There were eight vaccinations for patients, given in weeks 1, 3, 5, 7, 11, 15, 19 and 23.

TCRdb keeps only in-frame clones here, not all; method: immunoSEQ multiplex PCR. The sample has fewer than 75,000 clones; around 85% are singletons. This TCR came from a woman aged 45-60 years with glioma. This specimen consisted of PBMCs, obtained from a glioma patient whose treatment included an IDH1 peptide vaccine. This chain links TRBV7-9 with TRBJ1-2, with TRBD1 identical over 8 bases. The CDR3 protein is CASSLTDRVSGYTF. The CDR3 DNA is TGTGCCAGCAGCTTAACGGACAGGGTTTCTGGCTACACCTTC.